One and the same sample provided the 16 T cell receptor beta chains below, sequenced in a study of blood T cell repertoires in COVID-19. The assay was immunoSEQ multiplex PCR, and TCRdb's table has in-frame clones only and misses some. The sample yields approximately 90,000 clones, 78% seen once. The sample consisted of peripheral blood. The receptors derive from a man aged 65 to 85 with COVID-19, enrolled during active disease.

The chain uses TRBV5-1 and TRBJ1-1; the match to TRBD1 covers 8 bases. The CDR3 is made up of 14 amino acids. Germline CDR1 and CDR2: SGHRS and YFSETQ. J lost 3 bases, V lost 4 bases, and 5 bases had no gene match. As DNA, the CDR3 is TGCGCCAGCAGCCAGGACAGGGTAGACACTGAAGCTTTCTTT. Protein product: CASSQDRVDTEAFF.

The V and J genes are TRBV23-1 and TRBJ2-6; D unresolved. TRBV23-1 is an ORF for which the function is uncertain. This CDR3 has 15 amino acids. The V end lost 2 bases, the J end lost 4 bases, and 9 bases lay between the germline ends. The CDR3 DNA follows: TGCGCCAGCAGTCAAGTTGGGCCCGGGGCCAACGTCCTGACTTTC. The encoded protein is CASSQVGPGANVLTF.

Only one count was recorded for this clone. The chain links TRBV25-1 to TRBJ2-7; 11 bases line up with TRBD1. V gave up 4 bases and J gave up 7 bases; unmatched junction bases: 12. The CDR3 has 16 amino acids. In germline, CDR1 is MGHDK, CDR2 SYGVNS. The chain's CDR3 is CASSAAPGTGGEEQYF. In DNA, the CDR3 is TGTGCCAGCAGTGCCGCCCCGGGGACAGGGGGGGAAGAGCAGTACTTC.

The CDR3 spells CASSKDRGRAGNTIYF. The CDR3 nucleotides are TGTGCCAGCAGCAAGGACAGGGGGCGAGCTGGAAACACCATATATTTT. This chain links TRBV5-6 with TRBJ1-3; 11 bases fit TRBD1. After removal of 4 bases from V and 2 bases from J, the junction contained 5 bases not matched to a gene. The CDR3 covers 16 residues. Germline CDR1 and CDR2: SGHDT and YYEEEE.

The chain joins TRBV3-1 (or the pseudogene TRBV3-2) to TRBJ1-3, with D hard to call. The CDR3 length is 14 residues. Germline assignment: CDR1 LGHDT and CDR2 YNNKEL (reference sequence). V lost 0 bases and J 7 bases, leaving 10 bases between the germline ends. The CDR3 is CASSQDEGGNTIYF. CDR3 in DNA: TGTGCCAGCAGCCAAGATGAAGGAGGGAACACCATATATTTT.

J is TRBJ1-1 and V is TRBV6-5; D perhaps matches TRBD1 (5 bases). V lost 5 bases and J 0 bases, leaving 7 bases between the germline ends. The germline V gene encodes CDR1 MNHEY and CDR2 SVGAGI. The CDR3 contains 13 residues. CDR3 sequence reads: CASSRQLNTEAFF. CDR3 DNA: TGTGCCAGCAGTCGACAGCTGAACACTGAAGCTTTCTTT.

The V gene is TRBV6-2 or TRBV6-3, the J gene TRBJ2-3, with D possibly TRBD2 on 6 matching bases. The germline V gene encodes CDR1 MNHEY and CDR2 SVGEGT. The CDR3 has 14 residues. Trimming cost V 2 bases and J 6 bases, with 12 bases left between them. CDR3 DNA sequence: TGTGCCAGCAGTTACCATGCTAGCGACGATACGCAGTATTTT. It yields the protein CASSYHASDDTQYF.

The V gene is TRBV5-1, the J gene TRBJ1-3, with 7 bases aligning to TRBD1. The CDR3 loop spans 13 amino acids. Germline loops: CDR1 SGHRS, CDR2 YFSETQ. Trimming at V came to 4 bases and at J to 4 bases, leaving 2 bases not matched to a gene. The CDR3: CASSTGQGNTIYF. DNA of the CDR3: TGCGCCAGCAGCACGGGACAGGGAAACACCATATATTTT.

This sequence joins TRBV2 and TRBJ1-1, with D maybe TRBD1 (6 bases). The V end was cut by 3 bases, the J end by 1 base, with 12 bases between. Germline CDR1 SNHLY, CDR2 FYNNEI. The CDR3 spans 15 residues. DNA of the CDR3: TGTGCCAGCAGTGATTTGGGGGCCTCGAACACTGAAGCTTTCTTT. Its protein product is CASSDLGASNTEAFF.

This clone was seen just once. The genes are TRBV30 and TRBJ1-5; 7 nucleotides agree with TRBD1. Losses at the gene ends were 2 bases for V and 0 bases for J; bases not matched to a gene: 7. CDR1 is GTSNPN, CDR2 SVGIG, per germline (reference sequence). CDR3 length: 16 amino acids. CDR3: CAWSYRGRTSNQPQHF. For the CDR3, the DNA is TGTGCCTGGAGTTACAGGGGCCGGACTAGCAATCAGCCCCAGCATTTT.

The chain joins TRBV7-9 to TRBJ1-5; no reliable D call. Germline CDR1 is SEHNR and CDR2 is FQNEAQ (reference sequence). The V and J ends lost 5 bases and 3 bases respectively, with 5 bases between them. This CDR3 comprises 12 residues. The CDR3 coding sequence is TGTGCCAGCAGCCGCGACAATCAGCCCCAGCATTTT. Translation: CASSRDNQPQHF.

The chain couples TRBV6-5 to TRBJ1-1; D may be TRBD1 (6 bases). Germline assignment: CDR1 MNHEY and CDR2 SVGAGI. This CDR3 contains 13 residues. Deletions cut 6 bases from V and 1 base from J, with 9 bases between. CDR3 nucleotide sequence: TGTGCCAGCAGCTGGACAGCGAACACTGAAGCTTTCTTT. It encodes CASSWTANTEAFF.

This chain uses TRBV2 with TRBJ1-2; 8 bases line up with TRBD1. Germline CDR1 SNHLY, CDR2 FYNNEI. The CDR3 totals 13 residues. Trimming cost V 6 bases and J 6 bases; bases outside gene matches: 6. CDR3: CASSRQTGDGYTF. The CDR3 nucleotides read TGTGCCAGCAGCCGACAGACAGGGGATGGCTACACCTTC. Combining the CDR3 with reference TRBV2 and TRBJ1-2 gives the whole variable domain EPEVTQTPSHQVTQMGQEVILRCVPISNHLYFYWYRQILGQKVEFLVSFYNNEISEKSEIFDDQFSVERPDGSNFTLKIRSTKLEDSAMYFCASSRQTGDGYTFGSGTRLTVV.

The genes are TRBV10-1 and TRBJ2-7; 9 bases line up with TRBD1. V trimming: 6 bases; J trimming: 7 bases; junction bases outside the gene matches: 7. Germline V gene sequence: CDR1 WNHNN, CDR2 SYGVQD (reference sequence). The CDR3 totals 13 residues. CDR3: CASSPGTGREQYF. The CDR3 coding sequence is TGCGCCAGCAGCCCGGGGACAGGGCGGGAGCAGTACTTC.

The CDR3, as DNA: TGTGCCAGCTCACCGACAGCGGGTGAGACCCAGTACTTC. It translates to CASSPTAGETQYF. The rearrangement uses TRBV18 and TRBJ2-5; D is possibly TRBD2 (6 bases). This CDR3 contains 13 residues. Germline V gene sequence: CDR1 KGHSH, CDR2 LQKENI. V lost 3 bases to trimming and J lost 5 bases, with 10 bases between them.

This sequence joins TRBV7-2 and TRBJ1-3, with D perhaps matching TRBD1 (5 bases). The CDR3 covers 15 residues. Trimming removed 1 base from V and 4 bases from J, with 11 bases in between. From germline, CDR1 is SGHTA and CDR2 FQGNSA. CDR3: CASSLEQAGGNTIYF. CDR3 nucleotide sequence: TGTGCCAGCAGCTTAGAGCAGGCAGGGGGAAACACCATATATTTT.